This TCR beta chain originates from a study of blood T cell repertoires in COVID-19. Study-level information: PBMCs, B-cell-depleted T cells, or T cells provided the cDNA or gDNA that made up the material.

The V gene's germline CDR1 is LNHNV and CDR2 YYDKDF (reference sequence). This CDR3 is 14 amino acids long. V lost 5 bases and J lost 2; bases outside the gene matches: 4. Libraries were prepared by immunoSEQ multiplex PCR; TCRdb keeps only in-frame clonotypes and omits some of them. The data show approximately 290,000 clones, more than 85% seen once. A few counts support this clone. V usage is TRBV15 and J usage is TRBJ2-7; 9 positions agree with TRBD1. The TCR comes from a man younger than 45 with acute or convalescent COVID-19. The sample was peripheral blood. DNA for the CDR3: TGTGCCACCAGCGGAGGGACAGGGCCCTACGAGCAGTACTTC. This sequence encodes CATSGGTGPYEQYF.